One sample yielded the 6 T cell receptor beta chains listed below, sequenced in a study of blood T cell repertoires in COVID-19 (dated by TCRdb to the early 2020s). Library preparation employed the immunoSEQ multiplex PCR assay. Sourced from immuneACCESS, this table was stored by TCRdb with only in-frame sequences that have V and J called. A share of the clones is absent; for the studies checked, an unresolved V gene accounts for under half, and the remainder has no known explanation. The sample table contains approximately 94,000 clones; only one count was recorded for about 90% of them. The ten largest clones capture about 6.9% of the sample. Sequencing was performed on peripheral blood. The receptors were gathered from a man aged 25-45 years in a cohort sampled during active COVID-19.

V usage is TRBV10-3 and J usage is TRBJ2-1; possibly TRBD2 for D (7 bases). Deletions cut 0 bases from V and 6 bases from J, with 9 bases between. CDR1 and CDR2 (germline): ENHRY, SYGVKD. The CDR3 has 14 amino acids. Here the CDR3 DNA reads TGTGCCATCAGTGAGTCAGGGGGGGTCAATGAGCAGTTCTTC. Translation: CAISESGGVNEQFF.

The chain links TRBV3-1 (or the pseudogene TRBV3-2) to TRBJ2-7, with D perhaps matching TRBD2 (7 bases). Looked up from germline, CDR1 is LGHDT and CDR2 is YNNKEL (reference sequence). With 0 bases removed from V and 10 bases from J, the gap between germline ends came to 13 bases. CDR3 length equals 13 residues. The CDR3 bases are TGTGCCAGCAGCCAAGAAGAGGGGGGGCCCCAGTACTTC. Amino acid sequence: CASSQEEGGPQYF.

The rearrangement joins TRBV24-1 to TRBJ1-1; a weak D match, TRBD1 (6 bases). V was shortened by 3 bases and J by 5 bases, with 15 bases between the two germline ends. CDR1 and CDR2 (germline): KGHDR, SFDVKD. This CDR3 contains 15 residues. The chain's CDR3 is CATSDPATGRTEAFF. Written as DNA, the CDR3 is TGTGCCACCAGTGATCCCGCGACAGGTCGGACTGAAGCTTTCTTT.

This chain joins TRBV7-9 and TRBJ1-1; TRBD1 aligns across 10 bases. This CDR3 is 14 amino acids long. The trim removed 6 bases at V and 3 bases at J, leaving 4 bases unmatched. Germline V gene lookup returns CDR1 SEHNR and CDR2 FQNEAQ (reference sequence). CDR3: CASRVGTGDTEAFF. In DNA form, the CDR3 reads TGTGCCAGCAGGGTGGGGACAGGGGACACTGAAGCTTTCTTT.

This clone is a singleton in its sample. This sequence joins TRBV18 and TRBJ2-7; the match to TRBD1 covers 7 bases. This CDR3 has 15 amino acids. Germline loops: CDR1 KGHSH, CDR2 LQKENI. The V and J ends lost 6 bases and 2 bases, in that order; junction bases with no gene match: 10. This CDR3 reads CASSYQGVNTYEQYF. The CDR3 DNA reads TGTGCCAGCTCGTATCAGGGGGTAAACACCTACGAGCAGTACTTC. The entire variable domain, with the rest obtained from reference TRBV18 and TRBJ2-7, is as follows: NAGVMQNPRHLVRRRGQEARLRCSPMKGHSHVYWYRQLPEEGLKFMVYLQKENIIDESGMPKERFSAEFPKEGPSILRIQQVVRGDSAAYFCASSYQGVNTYEQYFGPGTRLTVT.

V and J are TRBV6-5 and TRBJ1-3, with 7 nucleotides matching TRBD1. CDR1 is MNHEY, CDR2 SVGAGI, per germline. CDR3 length equals 14 residues. Trimming took 5 bases from V and 1 from J; bases not matched to a gene: 2. DNA for the CDR3: TGTGCCAGCAGTCCGGGACAGTCTGGAAACACCATATATTTT. It yields the protein CASSPGQSGNTIYF.